The present entry profiles one TCR beta chain with its context. Antigen specificity is unknown. Measured with immunoSEQ multiplex PCR; TCRdb has only the in-frame clones, and not every one. The sample includes some 2,100,000 clones, approximately 94% of them seen just once. CDR1 and CDR2 from the germline V gene are SGHVS and FNYEAQ. V dropped 4 bases and J dropped 2; count of bases not matched to a gene: 8. This CDR3 comprises 16 residues. The entry originates in a study of shared clonotypes between healthy human individuals. Broader study findings: Of the naive CD4 clonotypes, roughly 5% were shared across several donors.

V and J are TRBV7-6 and TRBJ2-1; 7 bases match TRBD1. This receptor was taken from a young man in good health. The source material was naive CD4+ T cells sorted from blood. Specified subset: CD45RA+ positively selected. The CDR3 DNA reads as TGTGCCAGCAGCTCCATTTCCGGGACAGCCTACAATGAGCAGTTCTTC. Encoded protein: CASSSISGTAYNEQFF. The whole variable domain, remainder taken from reference TRBV7-6 and TRBJ2-1, is GAGVSQSPRYKVTKRGQDVALRCDPISGHVSLYWYRQALGQGPEFLTYFNYEAQQDKSGLPNDRFSAERPEGSISTLTIQRTEQRDSAMYRCASSSISGTAYNEQFFGPGTRLTVL.